This T cell receptor (beta chain) appears in the sequencing data of a study of long-term antiretroviral therapy in people with HIV. Study at large: Sampling started about a decade before the 2015 immediate-ART recommendation. Findings and limits, study-wide: Transplant-donor-level diversity was not reached after ART, though diversity increased. All time points showed a repertoire dominated by clones expanded before ART.

Worth noting for this clone: The antigen is not known.

With survey level as its setting, the immunoSEQ assay was v3.0. Sequencing targeted roughly 35,000-55,000 T-cell genomes per sample. The assay was immunoSEQ multiplex PCR, and TCRdb's table has in-frame clones only and misses some. The table includes about 22,000 clones, around 80% detected once. Germline V gene sequence: CDR1 MNHNS, CDR2 SASEGT. Trimming at V came to 2 bases and at J to 0 bases, leaving 0 bases not matched to a gene. There are 15 residues in the CDR3. The sequence came from a man younger than 35 with HIV. Sequenced material: unsorted PBMCs, taken 0.1 years before starting antiretroviral therapy. The chain carries TRBV6-1 and TRBJ2-7; TRBD2 matches 11 bases. The CDR3 DNA reads TGTGCCAGCAGTGAACTAGCGGGGGGCTCCTACGAGCAGTACTTC. Its translation is CASSELAGGSYEQYF.